The 17 T cell receptor beta chains listed next were all sequenced from one sample in a study of T cell responses to AZD1222 COVID-19 vaccine. TCRdb keeps only in-frame clones here, not all; method: immunoSEQ multiplex PCR. There are around 120,000 clones in the sample; 70% to 90% occur only once, and roughly 2.4% lies in the top ten. Sequences were derived from peripheral blood, sampled on day 0 of AZD1222 vaccination. These receptors all stem from an adult in good health.

This clone has just one count. V and J are TRBV9 and TRBJ1-3; D may be TRBD1 (6 bases). V shed 4 bases and J shed 4 bases, with 15 bases lying between them. Germline values: CDR1 SGDLS, CDR2 YYNGEE. The CDR3 is 15 amino acids. The DNA of the CDR3 is TGTGCCAGCAGCCCAGAGGGGGGAACAGGAAACACCATATATTTT. Its protein product is CASSPEGGTGNTIYF. Variable domain in full (rest from reference TRBV9 and TRBJ1-3): DSGVTQTPKHLITATGQRVTLRCSPRSGDLSVYWYQQSLDQGLQFLIQYYNGEERAKGNILERFSAQQFPDLHSELNLSSLELGDSALYFCASSPEGGTGNTIYFGEGSWLTVV.

This sequence joins TRBV5-1 and TRBJ1-2; D possibly corresponds to TRBD1 (6 bases). The CDR3 loop spans 15 amino acids. V lost 2 bases, J lost 8 bases, and 19 bases lay in between. Germline assignment: CDR1 SGHRS and CDR2 YFSETQ. The CDR3 spells CASSFVQGIFAGYTF. The CDR3 DNA follows: TGCGCCAGCAGCTTCGTTCAGGGGATCTTTGCGGGCTACACCTTC.

This CDR3 is CASSLEGGFAYEQYF. The CDR3 nucleotides read TGCGCCAGCAGCTTGGAGGGGGGGTTCGCCTACGAGCAGTACTTC. The gene calls are TRBV5-1 and TRBJ2-7; D is perhaps TRBD2 (7 bases). The germline V gene has CDR1 SGHRS and CDR2 YFSETQ. V was cut by 0 bases and J by 2 bases, with 12 bases left in between. CDR3 length: 15 residues.

J is TRBJ1-3 and V is TRBV29-1; maybe TRBD1 (6 bases). Trimming stripped 4 bases from V and 2 bases from J, with 9 bases between. The germline gives CDR1 SQVTM, CDR2 ANQGSEA. The length of the CDR3 is 13 residues. This CDR3 is CSVAGEAGNTIYF. In DNA form, the CDR3 reads TGCAGCGTTGCAGGGGAGGCTGGAAACACCATATATTTT.

The genes are TRBV11-1 and TRBJ1-6; 7 bases match TRBD1. The CDR3 loop spans 15 amino acids. Looked up from germline, CDR1 is SGHAT and CDR2 is FQDESV (reference sequence). V shed 1 base, J shed 8 bases, and the junction held 5 bases outside the gene matches. CDR3: CASSLGQGGDSPLHF. The CDR3 bases are TGTGCCAGCAGCTTAGGACAGGGCGGGGATTCACCCCTCCACTTT.

The chain combines TRBV9 with TRBJ2-3; possible D gene TRBD2, 6 bases. Trimming took off 3 bases at V and 12 bases at J, with 17 bases between the two ends. The CDR3 runs 13 residues. Looked up from germline, CDR1 is SGDLS and CDR2 is YYNGEE. The CDR3 protein is CASSGGTPGPQYF. DNA for the CDR3: TGTGCCAGCAGCGGTGGGACTCCTGGGCCACAGTATTTT.

This clone has just one count. The chain has TRBV27 and TRBJ2-1; TRBD2 agrees at 7 bases. Germline V gene lookup returns CDR1 MNHEY and CDR2 SMNVEV (reference sequence). The CDR3 is 15 amino acids. The ends lost 6 bases at V and 8 bases at J; junction bases unmatched: 13. The CDR3 DNA reads as TGTGCCAGCAGCCCCTGGGGGGGAGGGTTTGATGAGCAGTTCTTC. This translates into CASSPWGGGFDEQFF.

The chain joins TRBV28 to TRBJ2-7, with 11 bases lining up with TRBD1. The CDR3 loop spans 15 amino acids. Germline-derived CDR1 and CDR2 are MDHEN and SYDVKM. V lost 7 bases, J lost 4 bases, and 9 bases stayed unmatched. CDR3 nucleotides: TGTGCCAGCACCTTGGCCGGGACAGGGGGATACGAGCAGTACTTC. Translated: CASTLAGTGGYEQYF.

V is TRBV3-1 (or the pseudogene TRBV3-2) and J is TRBJ2-7; 10 nucleotides agree with TRBD2. CDR1 and CDR2 (germline): LGHDT, YNNKEL (reference sequence). The CDR3 extends over 16 amino acids. V gave up 3 bases and J gave up 1 base; unmatched junction bases: 6. CDR3 in DNA: TGTGCCAGCAGCCATTTCCGGACTAGCGGATCCTACGAGCAGTACTTC. Amino acid sequence: CASSHFRTSGSYEQYF.

The rearrangement uses TRBV5-4 and TRBJ2-1; D is uncertain. Between the trimmed V and J ends, which lost 0 bases and 0 bases, there was a span of 10 bases. CDR3 length: 16 amino acids. Germline assignment: CDR1 SGHNT and CDR2 YYREEE (reference sequence). The CDR3 spells CASSLEVGYSYNEQFF. Here the CDR3 DNA reads TGTGCCAGCAGCTTGGAGGTCGGCTACTCCTACAATGAGCAGTTCTTC. The full variable domain, completed using reference TRBV5-4 and TRBJ2-1, is ETGVTQSPTHLIKTRGQQVTLRCSSQSGHNTVSWYQQALGQGPQFIFQYYREEENGRGNFPPRFSGLQFPNYSSELNVNALELDDSALYLCASSLEVGYSYNEQFFGPGTRLTVL.

The CDR3: CASSQVGGRAGQEQFF. Written as DNA, the CDR3 is TGTGCCAGCAGCCAAGTTGGCGGGAGGGCCGGGCAGGAGCAGTTCTTC. The chain has TRBV3-1 (or the pseudogene TRBV3-2) and TRBJ2-1; TRBD2 matches at 9 bases. CDR3 size: 16 residues. Unmatched junction bases numbered 11, after V lost 1 base and J lost 10 bases. Germline V lookup: CDR1 LGHDT, CDR2 YNNKEL (reference sequence).

The gene calls are TRBV5-4 and TRBJ1-2, with D possibly being TRBD1 (6 bases). V lost 4 bases and J lost 5, with 12 bases in between. This CDR3 has 13 amino acids. Germline-derived CDR1 and CDR2 are SGHNT and YYREEE (reference sequence). Written as DNA, the CDR3 is TGTGCCAGCAGCCTCCCAGGGGAGTATGGCTACACCTTC. Residues: CASSLPGEYGYTF.

This chain connects TRBV5-1 to TRBJ1-4; D unresolved. Germline V lookup: CDR1 SGHRS, CDR2 YFSETQ. This CDR3 spans 15 amino acids. Trimming cost V 3 bases and J 8 bases, with 17 bases left between them. The CDR3 region has the DNA TGCGCCAGCAGCTCGAACACAGCGCAAGGGGAAAAACTGTTTTTT. Protein sequence: CASSSNTAQGEKLFF. The whole variable domain, filled in from reference TRBV5-1 and TRBJ1-4, reads KAGVTQTPRYLIKTRGQQVTLSCSPISGHRSVSWYQQTPGQGLQFLFEYFSETQRNKGNFPGRFSGRQFSNSRSEMNVSTLELGDSALYLCASSSNTAQGEKLFFGSGTQLSVL.

The CDR3 is CASSTGTSGTEAFF. CDR3 coding DNA: TGTGCCAGCAGTACGGGGACGTCGGGGACTGAAGCTTTCTTT. The chain is built from TRBV6-2 or TRBV6-3 and TRBJ1-1, with D maybe TRBD1 (5 bases). Per germline, CDR1 MNHEY and CDR2 SVGEGT. V shed 5 bases and J shed 5 bases, with 15 bases lying between them. This CDR3 spans 14 amino acids.

The rearrangement joins TRBV21-1 to TRBJ1-1; the table's D call of TRBD1 was not tested on the DNA. TRBV21-1 is designated a pseudogene. The CDR3 covers 17 residues. The CDR3 protein is CASYGDRGRDKGPEAFF. The DNA for the CDR3 is TGTGCCAGCTACGGGGACAGGGGGAGGGATAAGGGTCCTGAAGCTTTCTTT.

The V gene is TRBV6-5, the J gene TRBJ1-4; no clear D gene. This CDR3 has 13 amino acids. Looked up from germline, CDR1 is MNHEY and CDR2 is SVGAGI. Trimming stripped 0 bases from V and 8 bases from J, with 7 bases between. Here the CDR3 DNA reads TGTGCCAGCAGTTACTCGATGGGGGAAAAACTGTTTTTT. It codes for CASSYSMGEKLFF.

The chain has TRBV5-5 and TRBJ2-7; 7 bases fit TRBD2. Losses at the gene ends were 5 bases for V and 2 bases for J; bases not matched to a gene: 7. From germline, CDR1 is SGHKS and CDR2 YYEKEE (reference sequence). The CDR3 sequence is 14 residues long. This CDR3 is CASRMGLAAYEQYF. The CDR3 nucleotides are TGTGCCAGCAGAATGGGGCTAGCGGCCTACGAGCAGTACTTC.